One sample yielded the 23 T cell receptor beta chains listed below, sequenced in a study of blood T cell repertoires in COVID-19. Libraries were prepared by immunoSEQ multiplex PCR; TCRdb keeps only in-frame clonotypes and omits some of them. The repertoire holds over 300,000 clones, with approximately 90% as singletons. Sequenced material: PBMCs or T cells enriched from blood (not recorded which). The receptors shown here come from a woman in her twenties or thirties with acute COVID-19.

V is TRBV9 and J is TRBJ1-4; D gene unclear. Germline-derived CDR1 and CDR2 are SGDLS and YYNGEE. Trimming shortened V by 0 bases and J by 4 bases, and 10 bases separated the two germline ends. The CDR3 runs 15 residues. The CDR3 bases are TGTGCCAGCAGCGTAGACTTAGGAGGTAATGAAAAACTGTTTTTT. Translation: CASSVDLGGNEKLFF.

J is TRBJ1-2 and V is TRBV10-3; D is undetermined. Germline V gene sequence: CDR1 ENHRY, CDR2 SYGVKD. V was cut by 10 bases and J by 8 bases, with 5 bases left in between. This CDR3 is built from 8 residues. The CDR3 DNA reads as TGTGCCACGGGGGGCTACACCTTC. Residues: CATGGYTF.

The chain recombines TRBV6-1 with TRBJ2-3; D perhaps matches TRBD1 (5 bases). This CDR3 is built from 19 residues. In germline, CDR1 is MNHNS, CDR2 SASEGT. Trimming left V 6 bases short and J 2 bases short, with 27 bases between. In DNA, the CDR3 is TGTGCCAGCAGCGAACGATCAAACACCCCTTGGGGCTTCACAGATACGCAGTATTTT. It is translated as CASSERSNTPWGFTDTQYF.

DNA for the CDR3: TGTGCCAGCAGTTACGCCACGACAGTGGGCGTGCAGTACTTC. Translating it yields CASSYATTVGVQYF. The chain joins TRBV6-2 or TRBV6-3 to TRBJ2-7, with TRBD1 as a possible D gene (5 bases). V was shortened by 2 bases and J by 9 bases, with 17 bases between the two germline ends. This CDR3 is 14 amino acids long. The V gene's germline CDR1 is MNHEY and CDR2 SVGEGT.

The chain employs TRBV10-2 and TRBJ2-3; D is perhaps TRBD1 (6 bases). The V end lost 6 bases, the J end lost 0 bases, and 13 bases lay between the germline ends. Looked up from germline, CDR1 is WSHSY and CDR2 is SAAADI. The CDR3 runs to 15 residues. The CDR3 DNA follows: TGCGCCAGCAGCCCCGGGACACCTAGCACAGATACGCAGTATTTT. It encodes CASSPGTPSTDTQYF.

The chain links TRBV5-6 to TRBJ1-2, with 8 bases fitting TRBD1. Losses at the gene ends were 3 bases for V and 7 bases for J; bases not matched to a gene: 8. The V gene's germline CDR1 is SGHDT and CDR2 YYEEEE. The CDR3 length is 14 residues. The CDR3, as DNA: TGTGCCAGCAGCTCCCCGGACAGGGACGGTGGCTACACCTTC. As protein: CASSSPDRDGGYTF.

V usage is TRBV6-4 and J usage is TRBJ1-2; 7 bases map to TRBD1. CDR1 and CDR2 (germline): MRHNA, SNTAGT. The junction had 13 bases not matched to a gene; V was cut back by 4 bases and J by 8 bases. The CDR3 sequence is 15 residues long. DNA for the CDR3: TGTGCCAGCAGTGCCCAGGAAAGGGGGCTGTCGGGCTACACCTTC. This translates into CASSAQERGLSGYTF.

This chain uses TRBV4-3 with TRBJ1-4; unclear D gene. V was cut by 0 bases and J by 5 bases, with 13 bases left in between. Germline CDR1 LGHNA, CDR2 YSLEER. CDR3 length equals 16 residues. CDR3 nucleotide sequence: TGCGCCAGCAGCCAAGACGACCCGGGTTCGAATGAAAAACTGTTTTTT. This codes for CASSQDDPGSNEKLFF.

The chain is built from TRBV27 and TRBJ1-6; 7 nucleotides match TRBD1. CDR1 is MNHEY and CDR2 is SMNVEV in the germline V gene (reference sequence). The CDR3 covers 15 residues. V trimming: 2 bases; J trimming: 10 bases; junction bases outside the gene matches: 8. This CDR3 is CASSLRPGGWSPLHF. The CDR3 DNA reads TGTGCCAGCAGTTTACGGCCAGGGGGGTGGTCACCCCTCCACTTT.

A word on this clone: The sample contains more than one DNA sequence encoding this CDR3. In DNA, the CDR3 is TGCGCCAGCAGCCCCGGGACAGGGAGGGACGAGCAGTACTTC. It is translated as CASSPGTGRDEQYF. The chain recombines TRBV5-1 with TRBJ2-7; 9 nucleotides agree with TRBD1. The V gene end was trimmed by 4 bases and the J gene end by 5 bases; junction bases not matched to a gene: 7. The CDR3 totals 14 residues. Per germline, CDR1 SGHRS and CDR2 YFSETQ.

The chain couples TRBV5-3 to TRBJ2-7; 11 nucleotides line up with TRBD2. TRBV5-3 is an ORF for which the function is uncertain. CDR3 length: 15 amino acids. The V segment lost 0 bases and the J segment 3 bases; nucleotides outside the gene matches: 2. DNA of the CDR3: TGTGCCAGAAGCTTGGGCCTAGCGGGGGGCTACGAGCAGTACTTC. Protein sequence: CARSLGLAGGYEQYF.

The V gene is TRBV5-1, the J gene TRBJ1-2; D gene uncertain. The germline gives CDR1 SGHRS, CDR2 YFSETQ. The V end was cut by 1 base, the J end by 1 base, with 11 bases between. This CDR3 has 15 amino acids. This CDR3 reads CASSLLATNNYGYTF. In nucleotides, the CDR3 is TGCGCCAGCAGCTTGTTGGCCACTAATAACTATGGCTACACCTTC.

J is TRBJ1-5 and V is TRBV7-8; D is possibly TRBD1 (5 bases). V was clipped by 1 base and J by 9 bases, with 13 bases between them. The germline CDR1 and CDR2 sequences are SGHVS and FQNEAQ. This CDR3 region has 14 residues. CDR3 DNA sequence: TGTGCCAGCAGCTTAGAGGCAGGGAAGCGGCCCCAGCATTTT. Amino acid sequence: CASSLEAGKRPQHF.

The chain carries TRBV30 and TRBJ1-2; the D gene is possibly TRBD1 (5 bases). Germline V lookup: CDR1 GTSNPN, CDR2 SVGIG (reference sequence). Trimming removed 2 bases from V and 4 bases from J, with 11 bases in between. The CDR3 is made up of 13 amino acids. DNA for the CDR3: TGTGCCTGGAGTTTAGACAGCAGCTATGGCTACACCTTC. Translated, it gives CAWSLDSSYGYTF.

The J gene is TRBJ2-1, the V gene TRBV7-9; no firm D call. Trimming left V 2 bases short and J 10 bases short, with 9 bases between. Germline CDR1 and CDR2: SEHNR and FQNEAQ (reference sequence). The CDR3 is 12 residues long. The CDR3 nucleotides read TGTGCCAGCAGCTTATACAGTCGGGAGCAGTTCTTC. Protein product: CASSLYSREQFF. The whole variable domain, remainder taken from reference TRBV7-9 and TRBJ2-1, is DTGVSQNPRHKITKRGQNVTFRCDPISEHNRLYWYRQTLGQGPEFLTYFQNEAQLEKSRLLSDRFSAERPKGSFSTLEIQRTEQGDSAMYLCASSLYSREQFFGPGTRLTVL.

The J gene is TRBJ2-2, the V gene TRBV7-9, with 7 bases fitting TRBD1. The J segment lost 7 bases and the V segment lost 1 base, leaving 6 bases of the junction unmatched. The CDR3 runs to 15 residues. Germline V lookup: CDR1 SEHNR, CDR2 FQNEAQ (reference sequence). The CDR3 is CASSLGGGRGGELFF. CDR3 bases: TGTGCCAGCAGCTTAGGAGGGGGCCGAGGCGGGGAGCTGTTTTTT.

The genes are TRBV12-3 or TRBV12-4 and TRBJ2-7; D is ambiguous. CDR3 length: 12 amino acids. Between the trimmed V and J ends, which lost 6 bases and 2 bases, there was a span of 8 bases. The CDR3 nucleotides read TGTGCCAGCAGCCGTAGCCCCTACGAGCAGTACTTC. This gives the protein CASSRSPYEQYF.

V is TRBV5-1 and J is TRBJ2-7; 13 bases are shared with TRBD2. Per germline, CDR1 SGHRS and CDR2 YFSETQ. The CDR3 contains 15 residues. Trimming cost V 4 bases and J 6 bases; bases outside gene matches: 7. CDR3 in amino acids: CASSPRGLAGVEQYF. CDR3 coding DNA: TGCGCCAGCAGCCCTAGAGGACTAGCGGGGGTCGAGCAGTACTTC.

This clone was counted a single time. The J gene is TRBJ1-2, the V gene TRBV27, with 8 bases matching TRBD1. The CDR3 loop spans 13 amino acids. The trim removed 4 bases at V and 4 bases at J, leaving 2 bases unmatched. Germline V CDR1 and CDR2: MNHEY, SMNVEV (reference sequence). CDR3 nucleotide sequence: TGTGCCAGCAGTTCCCAGGGGGCCTATGGCTACACCTTC. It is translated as CASSSQGAYGYTF.

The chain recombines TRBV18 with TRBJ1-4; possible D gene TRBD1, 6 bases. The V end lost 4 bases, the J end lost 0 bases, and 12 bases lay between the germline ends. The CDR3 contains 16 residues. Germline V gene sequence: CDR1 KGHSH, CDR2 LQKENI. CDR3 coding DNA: TGTGCCAGCTCACTCCAGGGGTACGCAACTAATGAAAAACTGTTTTTT. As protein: CASSLQGYATNEKLFF.

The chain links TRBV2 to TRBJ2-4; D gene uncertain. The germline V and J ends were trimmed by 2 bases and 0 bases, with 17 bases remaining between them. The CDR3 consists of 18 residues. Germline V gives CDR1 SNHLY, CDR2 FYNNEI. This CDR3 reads CASSEYQTSTLAKNIQYF. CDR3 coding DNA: TGTGCCAGCAGTGAATATCAGACTTCAACTTTAGCCAAAAACATTCAGTACTTC.

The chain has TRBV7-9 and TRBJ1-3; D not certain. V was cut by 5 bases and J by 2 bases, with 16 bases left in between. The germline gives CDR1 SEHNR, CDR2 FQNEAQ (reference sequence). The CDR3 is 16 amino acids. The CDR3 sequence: CASSRSEGIAGNTIYF. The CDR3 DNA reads TGTGCCAGCAGCCGATCGGAGGGAATTGCTGGAAACACCATATATTTT.

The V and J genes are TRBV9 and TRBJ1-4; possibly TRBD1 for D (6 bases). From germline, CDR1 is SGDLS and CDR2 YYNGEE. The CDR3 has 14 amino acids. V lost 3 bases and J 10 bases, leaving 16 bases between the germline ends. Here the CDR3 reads CASSANPQGGKLFF. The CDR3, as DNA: TGTGCCAGCAGCGCGAACCCACAGGGCGGAAAACTGTTTTTT.